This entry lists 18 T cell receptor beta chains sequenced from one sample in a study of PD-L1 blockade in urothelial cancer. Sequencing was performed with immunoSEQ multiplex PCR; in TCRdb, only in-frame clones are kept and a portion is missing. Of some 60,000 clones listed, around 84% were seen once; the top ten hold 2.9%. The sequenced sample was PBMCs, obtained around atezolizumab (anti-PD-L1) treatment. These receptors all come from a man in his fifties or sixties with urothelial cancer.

The CDR3 spells CASSLFGAQTQYF. In DNA, the CDR3 is TGTGCCAGCAGTTTATTCGGTGCGCAGACCCAGTACTTC. The rearrangement uses TRBV28 and TRBJ2-5; D is unresolved. The germline V gene has CDR1 MDHEN and CDR2 SYDVKM. This CDR3 contains 13 residues. With 1 base removed from V and 6 bases from J, the gap between germline ends came to 9 bases.

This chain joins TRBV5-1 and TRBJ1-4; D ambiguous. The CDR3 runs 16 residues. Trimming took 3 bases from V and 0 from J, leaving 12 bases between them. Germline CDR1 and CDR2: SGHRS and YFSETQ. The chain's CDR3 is CASSSLSRATNEKLFF. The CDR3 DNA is TGCGCCAGCAGCTCGTTATCTCGCGCAACTAATGAAAAACTGTTTTTT.

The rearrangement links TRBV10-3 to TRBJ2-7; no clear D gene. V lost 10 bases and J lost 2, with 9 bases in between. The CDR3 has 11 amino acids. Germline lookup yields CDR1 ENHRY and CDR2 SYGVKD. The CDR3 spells CATSPAYEQYF. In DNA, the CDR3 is TGTGCCACCTCTCCGGCCTACGAGCAGTACTTC.

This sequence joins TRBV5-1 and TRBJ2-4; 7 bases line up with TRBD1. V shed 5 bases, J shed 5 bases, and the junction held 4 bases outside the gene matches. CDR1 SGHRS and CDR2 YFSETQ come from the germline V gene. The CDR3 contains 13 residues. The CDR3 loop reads CASRGDSQNIQYF. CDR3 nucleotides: TGCGCCAGCAGGGGGGACAGCCAAAACATTCAGTACTTC. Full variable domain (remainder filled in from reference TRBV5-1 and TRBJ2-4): KAGVTQTPRYLIKTRGQQVTLSCSPISGHRSVSWYQQTPGQGLQFLFEYFSETQRNKGNFPGRFSGRQFSNSRSEMNVSTLELGDSALYLCASRGDSQNIQYFGAGTRLSVL.

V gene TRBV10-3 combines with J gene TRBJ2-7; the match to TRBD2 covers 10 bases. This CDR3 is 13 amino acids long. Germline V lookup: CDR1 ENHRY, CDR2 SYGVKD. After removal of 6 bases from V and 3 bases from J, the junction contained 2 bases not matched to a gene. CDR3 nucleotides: TGTGCCATCAGCCTAGCGGGAGACTACGAGCAGTACTTC. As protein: CAISLAGDYEQYF.

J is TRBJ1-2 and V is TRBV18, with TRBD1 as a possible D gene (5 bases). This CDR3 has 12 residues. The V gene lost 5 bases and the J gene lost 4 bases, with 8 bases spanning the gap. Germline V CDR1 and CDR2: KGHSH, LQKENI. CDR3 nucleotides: TGTGCCAGCTCATCAGACAGCTATGGCTACACCTTC. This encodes CASSSDSYGYTF.

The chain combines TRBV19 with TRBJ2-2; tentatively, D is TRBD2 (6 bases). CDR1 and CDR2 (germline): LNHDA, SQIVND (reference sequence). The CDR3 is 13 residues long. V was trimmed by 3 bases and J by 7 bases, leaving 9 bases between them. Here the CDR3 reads CASSMEGIGELFF. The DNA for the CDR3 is TGTGCCAGTAGTATGGAGGGGATCGGGGAGCTGTTTTTT.

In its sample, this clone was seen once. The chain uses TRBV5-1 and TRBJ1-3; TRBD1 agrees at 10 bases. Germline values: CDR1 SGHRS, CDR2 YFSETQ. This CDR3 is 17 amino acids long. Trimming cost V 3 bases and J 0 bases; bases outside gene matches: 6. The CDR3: CASSSGTGASSGNTIYF. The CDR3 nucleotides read TGCGCCAGCAGCTCCGGGACAGGGGCCTCCTCTGGAAACACCATATATTTT.

Written as DNA, the CDR3 is TGTGCCAGCAGCGTAGACGGCGGGAGGATCTTCTACAATGAGCAGTTCTTC. Translation gives CASSVDGGRIFYNEQFF. This chain connects TRBV9 to TRBJ2-1, with 8 bases matching TRBD2. The CDR3 extends over 17 amino acids. V gave up 0 bases and J gave up 3 bases; unmatched junction bases: 8. Germline V gene sequence: CDR1 SGDLS, CDR2 YYNGEE.

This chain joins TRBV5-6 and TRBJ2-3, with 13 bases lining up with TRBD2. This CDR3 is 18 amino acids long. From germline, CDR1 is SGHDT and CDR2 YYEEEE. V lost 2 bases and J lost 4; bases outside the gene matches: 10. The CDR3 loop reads CASSFPGLAGRRADTQYF. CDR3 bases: TGTGCCAGCAGCTTTCCGGGACTAGCGGGGAGGAGGGCAGATACGCAGTATTTT.

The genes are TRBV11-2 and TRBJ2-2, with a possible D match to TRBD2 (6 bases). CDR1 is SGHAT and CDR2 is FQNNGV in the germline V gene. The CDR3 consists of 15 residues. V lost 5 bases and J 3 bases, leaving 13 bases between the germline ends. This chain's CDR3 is CASSPMVADTGELFF. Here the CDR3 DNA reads TGTGCCAGCAGCCCGATGGTAGCGGACACCGGGGAGCTGTTTTTT.

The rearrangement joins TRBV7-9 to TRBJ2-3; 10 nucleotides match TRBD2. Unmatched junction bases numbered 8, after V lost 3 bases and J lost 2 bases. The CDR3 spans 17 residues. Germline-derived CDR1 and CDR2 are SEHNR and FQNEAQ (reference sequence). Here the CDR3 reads CASSFQEGTSVTDTQYF. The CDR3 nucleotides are TGTGCCAGCAGCTTCCAGGAAGGGACTAGCGTCACAGATACGCAGTATTTT.

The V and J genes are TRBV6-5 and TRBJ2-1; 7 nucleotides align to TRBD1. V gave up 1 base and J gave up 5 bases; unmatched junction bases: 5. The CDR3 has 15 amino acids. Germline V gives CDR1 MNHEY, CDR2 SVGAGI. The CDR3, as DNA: TGTGCCAGCAGTTACTGGGTTCAGGGGGACAATGAGCAGTTCTTC. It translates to CASSYWVQGDNEQFF.

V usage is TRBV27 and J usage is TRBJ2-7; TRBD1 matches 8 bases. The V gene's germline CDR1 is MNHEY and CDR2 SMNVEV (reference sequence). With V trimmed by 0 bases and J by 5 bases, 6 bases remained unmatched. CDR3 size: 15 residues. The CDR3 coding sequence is TGTGCCAGCAGTTTATCGCCAGGGGGCCCCCACGAGCAGTACTTC. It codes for CASSLSPGGPHEQYF.

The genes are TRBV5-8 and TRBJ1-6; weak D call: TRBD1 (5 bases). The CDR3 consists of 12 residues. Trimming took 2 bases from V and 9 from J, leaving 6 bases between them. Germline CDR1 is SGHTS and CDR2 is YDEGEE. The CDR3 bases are TGTGCCAGCAGCTTCGGGGGTTCACCCCTCCACTTT. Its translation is CASSFGGSPLHF.

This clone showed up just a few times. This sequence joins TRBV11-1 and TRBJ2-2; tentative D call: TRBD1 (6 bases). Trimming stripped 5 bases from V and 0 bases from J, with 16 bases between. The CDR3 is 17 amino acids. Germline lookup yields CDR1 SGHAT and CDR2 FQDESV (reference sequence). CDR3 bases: TGTGCCAGCAGCCGACGTGGGGGCATATCGAACACCGGGGAGCTGTTTTTT. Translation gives CASSRRGGISNTGELFF.

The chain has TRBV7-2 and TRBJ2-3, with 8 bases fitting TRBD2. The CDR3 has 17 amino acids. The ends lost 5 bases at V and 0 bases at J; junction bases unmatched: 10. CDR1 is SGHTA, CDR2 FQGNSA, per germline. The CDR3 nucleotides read TGTGCCAGCAGCCCCTTGCGTAGCGGGGTTAGCACAGATACGCAGTATTTT. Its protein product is CASSPLRSGVSTDTQYF.

CDR3: CASSFRGAYGYTF. The DNA of the CDR3 is TGTGCCAGCAGTTTCCGGGGAGCCTATGGCTACACCTTC. The chain joins TRBV28 to TRBJ1-2, with D hard to call. Germline loops: CDR1 MDHEN, CDR2 SYDVKM. This CDR3 has 13 amino acids. V lost 3 bases and J lost 4, with 9 bases in between.